This T cell receptor (beta chain) derives from a study of CXCR3-negative and CXCR3-positive naive CD8 T cells. Points from the study as a whole: Comparably high diversity was seen in both naive subsets, and much lower diversity in memory CD8+ cells. Memory cells differed in TRBV-TRBJ usage, but naive CXCR3-negative and CXCR3-positive cells had similar usage. Most assays were run on fresh PBMCs (CXCR3 expression partially decreased after cryopreservation). Compared with CXCR3-negative naive cells, CXCR3-positive naive cells showed more hydrophobic TRB CDR3s.

This clonotype is medium-sized by frequency. Its antigen is not known. The CDR3 covers 14 residues. Germline CDR1 LNHDA, CDR2 SQIVND (reference sequence). Libraries of TRB cDNA were made by 5' RACE and carried UMIs. From its re-call of the 5' RACE reads, TCRdb lists each CDR3 protein once, without DNA. This repertoire includes roughly 8,700 distinct CDR3 sequences. The J gene is TRBJ1-1, the V gene TRBV19; no DNA is available, so the TRBD1 call from TCRdb remains unchecked. The TCR sequence derives from a human donor in good health. Some clones in this sample may be carry-over from other donors' samples. The material sequenced was naive CXCR3- CD8+ T cells from blood. Subset here: CD45RO-CCR7+CD27+CD95- naive CD8+ T cells lacking CXCR3 (TNR3-). CDR3: CASREDRDLTEAFF.